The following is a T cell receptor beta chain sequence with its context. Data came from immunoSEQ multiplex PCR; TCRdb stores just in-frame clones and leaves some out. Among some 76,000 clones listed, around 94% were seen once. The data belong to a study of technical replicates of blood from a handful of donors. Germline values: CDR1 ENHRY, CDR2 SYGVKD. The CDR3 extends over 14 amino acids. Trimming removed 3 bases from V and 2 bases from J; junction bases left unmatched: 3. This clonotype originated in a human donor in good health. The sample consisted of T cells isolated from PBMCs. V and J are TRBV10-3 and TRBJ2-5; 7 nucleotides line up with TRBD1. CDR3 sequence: CAISDRDRQETQYF. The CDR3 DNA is TGTGCCATCAGTGATCGGGACAGACAAGAGACCCAGTACTTC.